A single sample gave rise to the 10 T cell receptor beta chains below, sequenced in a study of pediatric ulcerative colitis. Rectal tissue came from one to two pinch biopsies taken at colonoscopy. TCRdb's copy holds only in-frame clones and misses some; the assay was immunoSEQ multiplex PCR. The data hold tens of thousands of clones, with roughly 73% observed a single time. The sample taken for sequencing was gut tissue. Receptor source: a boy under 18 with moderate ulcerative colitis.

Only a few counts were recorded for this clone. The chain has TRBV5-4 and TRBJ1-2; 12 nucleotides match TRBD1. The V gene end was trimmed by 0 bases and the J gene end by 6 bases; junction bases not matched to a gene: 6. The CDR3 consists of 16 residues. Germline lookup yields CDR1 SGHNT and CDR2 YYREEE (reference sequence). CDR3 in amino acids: CASSLGDRGRTNGYTF. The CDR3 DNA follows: TGTGCCAGCAGCTTGGGGGACAGGGGGCGGACAAATGGCTACACCTTC.

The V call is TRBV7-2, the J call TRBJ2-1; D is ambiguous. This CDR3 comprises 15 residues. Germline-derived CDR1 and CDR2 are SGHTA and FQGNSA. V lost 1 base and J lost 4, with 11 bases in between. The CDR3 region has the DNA TGTGCCAGCAGCTTAGTAGGTGACTCTTACAATGAGCAGTTCTTC. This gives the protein CASSLVGDSYNEQFF.

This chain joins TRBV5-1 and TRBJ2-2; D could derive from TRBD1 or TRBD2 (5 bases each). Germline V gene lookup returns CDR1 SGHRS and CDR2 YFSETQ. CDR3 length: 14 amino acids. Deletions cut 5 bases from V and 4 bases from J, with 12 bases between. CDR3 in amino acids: CASRNLGATGELFF. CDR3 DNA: TGCGCCAGCAGAAACCTCGGGGCCACCGGGGAGCTGTTTTTT. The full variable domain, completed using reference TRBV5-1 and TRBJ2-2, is KAGVTQTPRYLIKTRGQQVTLSCSPISGHRSVSWYQQTPGQGLQFLFEYFSETQRNKGNFPGRFSGRQFSNSRSEMNVSTLELGDSALYLCASRNLGATGELFFGEGSRLTVL.

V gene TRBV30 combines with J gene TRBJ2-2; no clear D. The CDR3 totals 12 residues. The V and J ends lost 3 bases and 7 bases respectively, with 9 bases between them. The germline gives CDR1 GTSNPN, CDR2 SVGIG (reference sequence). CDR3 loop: CAWSAYIGELFF. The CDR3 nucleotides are TGTGCCTGGAGCGCGTATATCGGGGAGCTGTTTTTT.

This chain's CDR3 is CASSKERIWESSYEQYF. The CDR3 DNA sequence: TGTGCCAGCAGCAAAGAAAGGATATGGGAGAGCTCCTACGAGCAGTACTTC. This chain connects TRBV21-1 to TRBJ2-7; the D call of TRBD2 is as the table states it, not checked on the DNA. TRBV21-1 is recorded as a pseudogene. This CDR3 spans 17 amino acids.

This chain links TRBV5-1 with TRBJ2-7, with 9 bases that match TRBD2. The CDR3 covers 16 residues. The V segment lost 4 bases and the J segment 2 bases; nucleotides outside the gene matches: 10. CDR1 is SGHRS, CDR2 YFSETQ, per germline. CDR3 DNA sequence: TGCGCCAGCAGCCTCCGAGCGGGAGGCCCCCCCTACGAGCAGTACTTC. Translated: CASSLRAGGPPYEQYF. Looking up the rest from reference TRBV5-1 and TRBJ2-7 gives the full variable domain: KAGVTQTPRYLIKTRGQQVTLSCSPISGHRSVSWYQQTPGQGLQFLFEYFSETQRNKGNFPGRFSGRQFSNSRSEMNVSTLELGDSALYLCASSLRAGGPPYEQYFGPGTRLTVT.

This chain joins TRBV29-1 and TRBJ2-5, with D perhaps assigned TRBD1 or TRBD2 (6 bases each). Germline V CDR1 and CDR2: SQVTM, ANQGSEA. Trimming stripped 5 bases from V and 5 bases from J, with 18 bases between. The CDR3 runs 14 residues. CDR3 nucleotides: TGCAGCGTTAGGACCGGGATAGGGGGGGAGACCCAGTACTTC. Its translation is CSVRTGIGGETQYF.

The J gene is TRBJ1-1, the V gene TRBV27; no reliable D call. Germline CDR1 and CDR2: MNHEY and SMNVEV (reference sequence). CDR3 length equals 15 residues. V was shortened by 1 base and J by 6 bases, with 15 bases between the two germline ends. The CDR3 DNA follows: TGTGCCAGCAGTTTATACGGCACCGACTTCGCTGAAGCTTTCTTT. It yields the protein CASSLYGTDFAEAFF.

The CDR3 nucleotides read TGTGCCATCAGTGAGTCGTTCACTAACTATGGCTACACCTTC. Protein sequence: CAISESFTNYGYTF. The J gene is TRBJ1-2, the V gene TRBV10-3, with no clear D. CDR3 length: 14 residues. Germline lookup yields CDR1 ENHRY and CDR2 SYGVKD. Trimming stripped 0 bases from V and 0 bases from J, with 5 bases between.

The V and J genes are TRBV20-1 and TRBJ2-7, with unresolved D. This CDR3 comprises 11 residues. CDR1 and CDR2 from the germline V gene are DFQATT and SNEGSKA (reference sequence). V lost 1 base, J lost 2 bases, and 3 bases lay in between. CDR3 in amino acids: CSARGTYEQYF. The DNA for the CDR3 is TGCAGTGCTAGAGGGACCTACGAGCAGTACTTC.